The rows below give T cell receptor beta chains drawn from one sample of a study of blood T cell repertoires in COVID-19. TCRdb keeps only in-frame clones here, not all; method: immunoSEQ multiplex PCR. Here the sample spans 120,000 to 150,000 clones, about 87% being singletons. Sequenced: peripheral blood. The receptors were sampled from a woman over 75 with acute or convalescent COVID-19. CDR3s leave out the opening cysteine and the closing phenylalanine or tryptophan. The D gene is left open where the match is weak.

D gene	V gene	J gene	CDR3 protein
.	TRBV25-1	TRBJ1-6	ASSDSGSSPLH
TRBD1	TRBV9	TRBJ1-5	ASTGIWTGGNQPQH
TRBD1	TRBV6-5	TRBJ2-1	ASSSNRDRHNEQF
TRBD2	TRBV3-1/TRBV3-2	TRBJ2-3	ASSQAGGRGTDTQY
.	TRBV7-2	TRBJ2-7	ASSLVQGSYEQY
.	TRBV7-9	TRBJ1-1	ASSFSRAGTTEAF
.	TRBV6-1	TRBJ1-1	ASSEYTANTEAF
TRBD1	TRBV3-1/TRBV3-2	TRBJ1-2	ASSHSGQGFYGYT
.	TRBV27	TRBJ1-2	ASSLWAGYGYT
.	TRBV19	TRBJ1-1	ASSIWRQAF
TRBD1	TRBV19	TRBJ1-5	ASSIAFRGQGNQPQH
TRBD1	TRBV7-3	TRBJ2-2	ASSPTTGPGELF
.	TRBV11-3	TRBJ2-3	ASSLGTSTDTQY
TRBD1	TRBV19	TRBJ1-1	ASTTRDRATAF
.	TRBV4-1	TRBJ1-1	ASSQAGVGVTEAF
.	TRBV7-3	TRBJ2-7	ASILNGGDGYEQY
.	TRBV7-2	TRBJ1-3	ASSLKTGLLNTIY
TRBD1	TRBV15	TRBJ1-3	ATGAGGGNTIY
.	TRBV2	TRBJ1-2	ASSEGSYGYT
.	TRBV18	TRBJ2-1	ASSPSRQTYNEQF
.	TRBV11-1	TRBJ2-2	ASSPNRVAAGELF
TRBD1	TRBV4-1	TRBJ1-5	ASSQIGQDNQPQH
TRBD1	TRBV5-8	TRBJ1-5	ASSRDRANQPQH
.	TRBV6-5	TRBJ1-2	ASRSLPFNYGYT
.	TRBV23-1	TRBJ1-1	ASVPEGSSNTEAF
.	TRBV7-7	TRBJ2-5	ASSLATGSGPETQY
TRBD1	TRBV7-8	TRBJ2-2	ASSPWTGGAPLTTAPGELF
.	TRBV5-1	TRBJ1-6	ASSLADPGSNSPLH
.	TRBV11-2	TRBJ1-5	ASSLSRSGQPQH
TRBD1	TRBV30	TRBJ2-2	ALDRVSGELF
TRBD1	TRBV4-3	TRBJ1-2	ASSHDRGNYGYT
TRBD2	TRBV18	TRBJ2-7	ASSESSGGSYEQY
.	TRBV7-2	TRBJ2-1	ASSLTSSFNEQF
TRBD1	TRBV5-6	TRBJ1-3	ASSFGQGWDTIY
.	TRBV6-2/TRBV6-3	TRBJ2-4	ASSYSGGWDIQY
.	TRBV3-1/TRBV3-2	TRBJ1-1	ASSQRGGDEAF